Each of the 10 T cell receptor beta chains below was sequenced from the same sample in a study of blood T cell repertoires in COVID-19. Generated by immunoSEQ multiplex PCR, the TCRdb table keeps only in-frame clones and is missing some. Of 300,000 to 400,000 clones listed, around 87% are singletons. Sample: peripheral blood. The receptors come from a human donor in a cohort sampled during active COVID-19.

V gene TRBV4-1 combines with J gene TRBJ2-1; 8 nucleotides agree with TRBD2. The CDR3 consists of 18 residues. CDR1 and CDR2 (germline): MGHRA, YSYEKL. Trimming at V came to 4 bases and at J to 6 bases, leaving 17 bases not matched to a gene. Here the CDR3 DNA reads TGCGCCAGCAGCCCTACGGAGGGACTAGGGATAGGGGGCAATGAGCAGTTCTTC. Residues: CASSPTEGLGIGGNEQFF.

About this clone: The sample holds other DNA sequences that translate to the same CDR3. V gene TRBV9 combines with J gene TRBJ1-2; TRBD1 might be the D (6 bases). The V and J ends lost 4 bases and 4 bases respectively, with 14 bases between them. CDR1 is SGDLS and CDR2 is YYNGEE in the germline V gene. The CDR3 loop spans 14 amino acids. CDR3 protein: CASSPEQGIYGYTF. The DNA for the CDR3 is TGTGCCAGCAGCCCCGAACAGGGTATCTATGGCTACACCTTC.

V and J are TRBV27 and TRBJ2-3; D unresolved. The length of the CDR3 is 13 residues. CDR1 and CDR2 (germline): MNHEY, SMNVEV (reference sequence). The V gene lost 8 bases and the J gene lost 4 bases, with 13 bases spanning the gap. The CDR3 region is CASWAAASDTQYF. In DNA form, the CDR3 reads TGTGCCAGCTGGGCTGCAGCCTCAGATACGCAGTATTTT.

This chain joins TRBV30 and TRBJ2-6, with no clear D. CDR1 and CDR2 from the germline V gene are GTSNPN and SVGIG (reference sequence). The CDR3 runs to 16 residues. Trimming cost V 3 bases and J 9 bases, with 21 bases left between them. The CDR3 is CAWSRVGSIGGNVLTF. CDR3 nucleotides: TGTGCCTGGAGCCGGGTCGGTTCGATAGGTGGCAACGTCCTGACTTTC.

The chain couples TRBV11-2 to TRBJ1-4; 10 bases match TRBD1. Per germline, CDR1 SGHAT and CDR2 FQNNGV. V lost 4 bases, J lost 8 bases, and 7 bases stayed unmatched. The CDR3 is 15 amino acids. The CDR3 region is CASSSQTGGIEKLFF. For the CDR3, the DNA is TGTGCCAGCAGCTCGCAGACAGGGGGCATAGAAAAACTGTTTTTT.

The chain employs TRBV5-1 and TRBJ2-7; perhaps TRBD2 as D (5 bases). Trimming stripped 0 bases from V and 2 bases from J, with 15 bases between. The germline V gene encodes CDR1 SGHRS and CDR2 YFSETQ. There are 16 residues in the CDR3. Here the CDR3 reads CASSLGAGSSPYEQYF. CDR3 coding DNA: TGCGCCAGCAGCTTGGGGGCAGGCTCTAGCCCCTACGAGCAGTACTTC.

Here the CDR3 DNA reads TGTGCCAGTAGTCCCGGGGACAGGGGGGCTGAGCAGTTCTTC. Its translation is CASSPGDRGAEQFF. The chain has TRBV19 and TRBJ2-1, with 11 positions matching TRBD1. Germline CDR1 reads LNHDA; CDR2 reads SQIVND (reference sequence). The CDR3 has 14 residues. Trimming at V came to 5 bases and at J to 9 bases, leaving 6 bases not matched to a gene.

The chain employs TRBV9 and TRBJ2-5, with D perhaps matching TRBD2 (7 bases). Per the germline V gene, CDR1 is SGDLS and CDR2 is YYNGEE. This CDR3 spans 13 amino acids. V was pared by 4 bases and J by 5 bases, with 12 bases between. The CDR3 here is CASSRGARETQYF. In DNA form, the CDR3 reads TGTGCCAGCAGCCGGGGGGCGCGGGAGACCCAGTACTTC. Filled out from reference TRBV9 and TRBJ2-5, the complete variable domain reads DSGVTQTPKHLITATGQRVTLRCSPRSGDLSVYWYQQSLDQGLQFLIQYYNGEERAKGNILERFSAQQFPDLHSELNLSSLELGDSALYFCASSRGARETQYFGPGTRLLVL.

The V call is TRBV3-1 (or the pseudogene TRBV3-2), the J call TRBJ1-6, with D uncertain. The CDR3 runs 13 residues. CDR1 LGHDT and CDR2 YNNKEL come from the germline V gene (reference sequence). Between the trimmed V and J ends, which lost 0 bases and 8 bases, there was a span of 5 bases. The CDR3 nucleotides read TGTGCCAGCAGCCAAGATTCTCATTCACCCCTCCACTTT. Its protein product is CASSQDSHSPLHF.

The chain combines TRBV19 with TRBJ1-1, with D unresolved. Germline V CDR1 and CDR2: LNHDA, SQIVND (reference sequence). The V and J ends lost 6 bases and 0 bases respectively, with 8 bases between them. This CDR3 has 13 amino acids. CDR3 sequence reads: CASSRLLNTEAFF. CDR3 DNA sequence: TGTGCCAGTAGCCGGTTACTGAACACTGAAGCTTTCTTT.